This T cell receptor (beta chain) was retrieved from a study of T-cell reconstitution after alpha-beta-depleted transplantation in children. Note on this clonotype: The antigen is undetermined. One junction end does not reproduce the germline sequence, and a read error may be involved.

The CDR3 has 14 amino acids. Germline-derived CDR1 and CDR2 are SGHDN and FVKESK. The study, taken as a whole, reports: As was reported, about two months after transplant, alpha-beta T cells came from several hundred expanded graft clones. It was surviving recipient T cells and thymic progenitors that gave some patients high TCRbeta diversity at day 60. T-cell numbers and diversity one year post-transplant derived largely from freshly generated T cells.

The authors prepared the TCRbeta library with unique molecular identifiers. TCRdb recomputed calls from the PCR reads with MiXCR, one row per CDR3 protein. Of roughly 300,000 distinct CDR3 sequences listed, around 10% are singletons. This TCR came from a male patient aged 2-9 years who had a stem cell transplant for chronic granulomatous disease, so the T cells may come from the graft donor. This rearrangement joins TRBV14 to TRBJ1-2; D gene unclear. Material: peripheral blood, obtained 180 days after TCRalphabeta/CD19-depleted stem cell transplant. This CDR3 is CASSQVLTGYGDTF. The CDR3 DNA reads TGTGCCAGCAGCCAGGTCCTGACGGGTTATGGCGACACCTTC.